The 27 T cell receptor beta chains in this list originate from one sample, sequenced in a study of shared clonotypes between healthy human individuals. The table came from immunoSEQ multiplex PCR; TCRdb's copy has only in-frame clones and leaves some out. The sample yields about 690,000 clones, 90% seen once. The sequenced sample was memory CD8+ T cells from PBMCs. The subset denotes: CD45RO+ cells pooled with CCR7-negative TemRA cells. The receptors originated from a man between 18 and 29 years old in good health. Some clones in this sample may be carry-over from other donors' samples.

Here the CDR3 DNA reads TGTGCCAGCAGCCCAGTTGGGGGGCGCGACTATGGCTACACCTTC. Protein sequence: CASSPVGGRDYGYTF. The V gene is TRBV4-2, the J gene TRBJ1-2, with D tentatively TRBD1 (6 bases). CDR1 and CDR2 (germline): LGHNA, YNFKEQ. The CDR3 is made up of 15 amino acids. The germline V and J ends were trimmed by 4 bases and 3 bases, with 15 bases remaining between them.

The CDR3 spells CASSYQGPYGYTF. Written as DNA, the CDR3 is TGTGCCAGCAGTTATCAGGGCCCCTATGGCTACACCTTC. This chain joins TRBV6-5 and TRBJ1-2; maybe TRBD1 (5 bases). The V gene's germline CDR1 is MNHEY and CDR2 SVGAGI. The CDR3 is 13 amino acids. Trimming left V 3 bases short and J 4 bases short, with 9 bases between.

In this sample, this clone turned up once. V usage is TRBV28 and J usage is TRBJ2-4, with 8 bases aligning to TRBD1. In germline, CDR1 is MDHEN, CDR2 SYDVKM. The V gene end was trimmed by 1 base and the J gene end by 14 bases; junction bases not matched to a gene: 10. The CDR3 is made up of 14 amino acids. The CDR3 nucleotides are TGTGCCAGCAGTTTATTTCGGACAGGGCAGGGAAAGTACTTC. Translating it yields CASSLFRTGQGKYF.

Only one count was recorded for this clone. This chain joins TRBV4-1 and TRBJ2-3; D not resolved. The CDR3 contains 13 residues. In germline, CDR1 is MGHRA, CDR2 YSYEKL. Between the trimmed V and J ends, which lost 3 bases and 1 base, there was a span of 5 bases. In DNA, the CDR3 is TGCGCCAGCAGCCAGGACCGCACAGATACGCAGTATTTT. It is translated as CASSQDRTDTQYF.

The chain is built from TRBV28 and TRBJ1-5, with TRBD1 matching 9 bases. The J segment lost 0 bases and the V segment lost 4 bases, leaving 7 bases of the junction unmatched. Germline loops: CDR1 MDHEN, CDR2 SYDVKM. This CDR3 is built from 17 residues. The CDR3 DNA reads TGTGCCAGCAGTTCCCCGGGACAGGGCCCTAGCAATCAGCCCCAGCATTTT. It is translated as CASSSPGQGPSNQPQHF.

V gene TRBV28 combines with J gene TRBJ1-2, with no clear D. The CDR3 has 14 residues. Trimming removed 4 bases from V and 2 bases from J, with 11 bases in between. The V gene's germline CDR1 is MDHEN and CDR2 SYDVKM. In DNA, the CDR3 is TGTGCCAGCAGTTCCCCAGGATTAAACTATGGCTACACCTTC. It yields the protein CASSSPGLNYGYTF.

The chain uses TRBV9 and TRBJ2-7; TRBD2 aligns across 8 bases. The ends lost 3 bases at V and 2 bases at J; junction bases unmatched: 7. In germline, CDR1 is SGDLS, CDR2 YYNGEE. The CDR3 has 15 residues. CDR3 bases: TGTGCCAGCAGCGCGGGATCGGGACTAGCCTACGAGCAGTACTTC. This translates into CASSAGSGLAYEQYF.

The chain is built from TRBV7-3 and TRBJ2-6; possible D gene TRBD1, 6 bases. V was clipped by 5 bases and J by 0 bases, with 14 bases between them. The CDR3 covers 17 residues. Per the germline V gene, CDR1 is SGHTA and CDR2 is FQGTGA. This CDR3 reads CASSMNRVPSGANVLTF. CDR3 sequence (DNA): TGTGCCAGCAGCATGAACAGGGTCCCCTCTGGGGCCAACGTCCTGACTTTC.

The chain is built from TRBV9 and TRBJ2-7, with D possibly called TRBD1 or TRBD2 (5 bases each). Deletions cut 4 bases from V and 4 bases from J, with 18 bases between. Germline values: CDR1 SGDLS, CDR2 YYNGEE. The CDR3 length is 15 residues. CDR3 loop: CASSSRGGGSYEQYF. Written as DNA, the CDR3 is TGTGCCAGCAGCTCCCGGGGCGGAGGAAGTTACGAGCAGTACTTC. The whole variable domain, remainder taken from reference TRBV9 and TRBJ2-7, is DSGVTQTPKHLITATGQRVTLRCSPRSGDLSVYWYQQSLDQGLQFLIQYYNGEERAKGNILERFSAQQFPDLHSELNLSSLELGDSALYFCASSSRGGGSYEQYFGPGTRLTVT.

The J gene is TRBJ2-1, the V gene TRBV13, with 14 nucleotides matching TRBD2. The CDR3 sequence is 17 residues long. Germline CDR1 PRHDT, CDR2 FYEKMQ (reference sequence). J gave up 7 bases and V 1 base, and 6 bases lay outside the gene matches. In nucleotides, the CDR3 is TGTGCCAGCAGCTTAGCGACTAGCGGGAGGGATAGGAATGAGCAGTTCTTC. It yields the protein CASSLATSGRDRNEQFF.

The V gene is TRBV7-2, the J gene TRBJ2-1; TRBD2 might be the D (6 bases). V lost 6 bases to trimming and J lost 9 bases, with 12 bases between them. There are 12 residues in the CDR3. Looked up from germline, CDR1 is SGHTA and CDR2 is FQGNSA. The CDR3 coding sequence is TGTGCCAGCAGAGATAGCGGCCGTGAGCAGTTCTTC. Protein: CASRDSGREQFF.

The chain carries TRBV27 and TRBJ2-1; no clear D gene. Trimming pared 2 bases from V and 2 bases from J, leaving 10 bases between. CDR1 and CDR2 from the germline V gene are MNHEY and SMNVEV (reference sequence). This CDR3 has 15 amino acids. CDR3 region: CASSLADGPYNEQFF. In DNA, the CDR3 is TGTGCCAGCAGTTTAGCGGATGGACCCTACAATGAGCAGTTCTTC.

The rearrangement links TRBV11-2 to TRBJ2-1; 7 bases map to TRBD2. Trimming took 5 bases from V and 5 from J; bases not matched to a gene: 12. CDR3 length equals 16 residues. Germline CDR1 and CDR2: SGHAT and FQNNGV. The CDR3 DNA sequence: TGTGCCAGCAGCCTTAAGAGTCTAGCGGCTGACAATGAGCAGTTCTTC. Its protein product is CASSLKSLAADNEQFF. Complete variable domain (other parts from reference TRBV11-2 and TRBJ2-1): EAGVAQSPRYKIIEKRQSVAFWCNPISGHATLYWYQQILGQGPKLLIQFQNNGVVDDSQLPKDRFSAERLKGVDSTLKIQPAKLEDSAVYLCASSLKSLAADNEQFFGPGTRLTVL.

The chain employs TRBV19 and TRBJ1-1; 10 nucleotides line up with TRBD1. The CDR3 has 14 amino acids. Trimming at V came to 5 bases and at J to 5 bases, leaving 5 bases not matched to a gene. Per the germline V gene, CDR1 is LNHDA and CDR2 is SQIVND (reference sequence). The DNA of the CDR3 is TGTGCCAGTAGTTCCCGACAGGGGGCGACTGAAGCTTTCTTT. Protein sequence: CASSSRQGATEAFF.

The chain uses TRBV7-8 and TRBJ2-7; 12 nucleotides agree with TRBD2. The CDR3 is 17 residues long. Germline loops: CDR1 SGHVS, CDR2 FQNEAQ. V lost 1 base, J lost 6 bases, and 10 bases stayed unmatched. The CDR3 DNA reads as TGTGCCAGCAGCTTAGGACTAGCGGGAGAAGGGAGAGGCGAGCAGTACTTC. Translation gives CASSLGLAGEGRGEQYF.

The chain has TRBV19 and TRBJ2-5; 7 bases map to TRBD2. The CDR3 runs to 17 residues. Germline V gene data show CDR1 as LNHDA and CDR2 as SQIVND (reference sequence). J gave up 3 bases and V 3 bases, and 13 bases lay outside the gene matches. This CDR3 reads CASSIKGGRGREETQYF. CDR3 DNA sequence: TGTGCCAGTAGTATCAAGGGCGGGAGAGGAAGGGAAGAGACCCAGTACTTC. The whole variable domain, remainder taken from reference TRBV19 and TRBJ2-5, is DGGITQSPKYLFRKEGQNVTLSCEQNLNHDAMYWYRQDPGQGLRLIYYSQIVNDFQKGDIAEGYSVSREKKESFPLTVTSAQKNPTAFYLCASSIKGGRGREETQYFGPGTRLLVL.

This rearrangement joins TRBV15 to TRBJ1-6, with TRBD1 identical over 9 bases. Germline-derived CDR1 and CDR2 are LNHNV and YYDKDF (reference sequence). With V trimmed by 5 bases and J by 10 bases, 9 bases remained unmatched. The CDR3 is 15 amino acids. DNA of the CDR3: TGTGCCACCAGCCCAACCGGGACAGGGATGTCACCCCTCCACTTT. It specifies CATSPTGTGMSPLHF. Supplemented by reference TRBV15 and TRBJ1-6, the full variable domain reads DAMVIQNPRYQVTQFGKPVTLSCSQTLNHNVMYWYQQKSSQAPKLLFHYYDKDFNNEADTPDNFQSRRPNTSFCFLDIRSPGLGDTAMYLCATSPTGTGMSPLHFGNGTRLTVT.

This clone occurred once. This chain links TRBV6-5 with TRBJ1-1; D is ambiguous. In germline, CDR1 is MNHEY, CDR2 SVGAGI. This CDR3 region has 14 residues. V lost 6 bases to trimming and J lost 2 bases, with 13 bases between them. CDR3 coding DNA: TGTGCCAGCAGCCTACAGAGAACTAACACTGAAGCTTTCTTT. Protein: CASSLQRTNTEAFF.

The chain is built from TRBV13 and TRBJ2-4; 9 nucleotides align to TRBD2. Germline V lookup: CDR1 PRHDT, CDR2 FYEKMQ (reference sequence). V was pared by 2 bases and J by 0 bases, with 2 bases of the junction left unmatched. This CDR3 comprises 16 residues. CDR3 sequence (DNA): TGTGCCAGCAGCTTATTACTAGCGGGAGCCAAAAACATTCAGTACTTC. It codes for CASSLLLAGAKNIQYF. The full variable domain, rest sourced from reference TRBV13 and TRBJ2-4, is AAGVIQSPRHLIKEKRETATLKCYPIPRHDTVYWYQQGPGQDPQFLISFYEKMQSDKGSIPDRFSAQQFSDYHSELNMSSLELGDSALYFCASSLLLAGAKNIQYFGAGTRLSVL.

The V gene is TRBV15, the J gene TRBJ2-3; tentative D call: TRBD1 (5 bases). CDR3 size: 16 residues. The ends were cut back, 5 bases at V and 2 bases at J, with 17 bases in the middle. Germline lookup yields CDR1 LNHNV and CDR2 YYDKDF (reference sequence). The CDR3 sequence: CATSGRRQSDTDTQYF. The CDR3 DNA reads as TGTGCCACCAGCGGGCGGCGACAGTCCGACACAGATACGCAGTATTTT.

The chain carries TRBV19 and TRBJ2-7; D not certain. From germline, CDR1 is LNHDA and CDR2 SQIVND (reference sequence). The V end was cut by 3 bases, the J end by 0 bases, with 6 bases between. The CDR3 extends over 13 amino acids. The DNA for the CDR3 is TGTGCCAGTAGTATGAAGGACTCCTACGAGCAGTACTTC. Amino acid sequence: CASSMKDSYEQYF.

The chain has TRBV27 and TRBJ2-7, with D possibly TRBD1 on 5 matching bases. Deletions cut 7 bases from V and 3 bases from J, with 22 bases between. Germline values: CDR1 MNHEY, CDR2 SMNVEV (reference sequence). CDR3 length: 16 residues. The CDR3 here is CASTPRAGLSYYEQYF. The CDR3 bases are TGTGCCAGCACCCCCCGGGCAGGGTTATCTTACTACGAGCAGTACTTC.

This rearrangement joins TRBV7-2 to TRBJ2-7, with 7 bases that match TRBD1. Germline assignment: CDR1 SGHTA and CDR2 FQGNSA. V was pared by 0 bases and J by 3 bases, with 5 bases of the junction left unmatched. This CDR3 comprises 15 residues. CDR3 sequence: CASSLADRRDYEQYF. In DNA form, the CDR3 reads TGTGCCAGCAGCTTAGCGGACAGGCGCGACTACGAGCAGTACTTC.

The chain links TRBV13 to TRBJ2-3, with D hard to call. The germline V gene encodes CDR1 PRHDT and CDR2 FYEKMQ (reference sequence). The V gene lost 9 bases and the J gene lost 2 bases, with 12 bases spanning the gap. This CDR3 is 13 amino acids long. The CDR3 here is CASSKPSTDTQYF. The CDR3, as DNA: TGTGCCAGTTCTAAACCTTCCACAGATACGCAGTATTTT.

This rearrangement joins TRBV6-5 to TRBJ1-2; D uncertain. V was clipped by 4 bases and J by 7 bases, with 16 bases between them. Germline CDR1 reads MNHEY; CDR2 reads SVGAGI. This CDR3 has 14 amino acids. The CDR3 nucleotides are TGTGCCAGCAGTTCGAACGTTTATCTCGCTGGCTACACCTTC. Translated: CASSSNVYLAGYTF.

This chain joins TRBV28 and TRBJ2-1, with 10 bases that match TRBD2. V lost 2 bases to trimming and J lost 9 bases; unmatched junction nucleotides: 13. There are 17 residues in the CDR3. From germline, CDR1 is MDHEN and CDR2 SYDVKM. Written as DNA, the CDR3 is TGTGCCAGCAGTTTAGGCCTAGCGGGAGTCAAAACGGGTGAGCAGTTCTTC. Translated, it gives CASSLGLAGVKTGEQFF.

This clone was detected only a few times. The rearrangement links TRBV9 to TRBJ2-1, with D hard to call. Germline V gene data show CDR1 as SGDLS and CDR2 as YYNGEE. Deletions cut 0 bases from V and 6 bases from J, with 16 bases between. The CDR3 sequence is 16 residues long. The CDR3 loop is CASSVEASWLSNEQFF. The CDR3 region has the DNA TGTGCCAGCAGCGTAGAGGCTAGTTGGCTGTCCAATGAGCAGTTCTTC.